A single sample gave rise to the 9 T cell receptor beta chains below, sequenced in a study of blood T cell repertoires in COVID-19. Clones were read by immunoSEQ multiplex PCR, and TCRdb kept only the in-frame ones, dropping some. The profile shows some 33,000 clones, approximately 80% of them singletons. Material for sequencing was peripheral blood. Every receptor here comes from a human donor in a cohort sampled during active COVID-19.

The chain uses TRBV7-2 and TRBJ1-4, with D tentatively TRBD1 (5 bases). Germline CDR1 and CDR2: SGHTA and FQGNSA. Trimming left V 2 bases short and J 8 bases short, with 12 bases between. This CDR3 comprises 14 residues. The CDR3 reads CASSLTGGFEKLFF. DNA of the CDR3: TGTGCCAGCAGCTTAACCGGGGGTTTCGAAAAACTGTTTTTT. Full variable domain (outside the CDR3, taken from reference TRBV7-2 and TRBJ1-4): GAGVSQSPSNKVTEKGKDVELRCDPISGHTALYWYRQSLGQGLEFLIYFQGNSAPDKSGLPSDRFSAERTGGSVSTLTIQRTQQEDSAVYLCASSLTGGFEKLFFGSGTQLSVL.

This clone was observed a single time. The V gene is TRBV6-6, the J gene TRBJ1-2; D call uncertain. The germline V gene encodes CDR1 MNHNY and CDR2 SVGAGI (reference sequence). Trimming pared 5 bases from V and 8 bases from J, leaving 12 bases between. The CDR3 has 12 amino acids. DNA for the CDR3: TGTGCCAGCAGTGCCCTCTCGGGGGGCTACACCTTC. It codes for CASSALSGGYTF.

The CDR3 region is CASSRGTGQGGQYF. The CDR3 region has the DNA TGCGCCAGCAGCCGGGGGACGGGACAGGGAGGGCAGTACTTC. The rearrangement links TRBV4-1 to TRBJ2-7; TRBD1 matches 9 bases. The V gene's germline CDR1 is MGHRA and CDR2 YSYEKL. The J segment lost 9 bases and the V segment lost 4 bases, leaving 10 bases of the junction unmatched. This CDR3 is 14 amino acids long.

The chain is built from TRBV28 and TRBJ2-7, with 7 bases that match TRBD2. There are 13 residues in the CDR3. CDR1 and CDR2 (germline): MDHEN, SYDVKM. In DNA, the CDR3 is TGTGCGGCGGGGGACCCCCCCTCCTACGAGCAGTACTTC. Its protein product is CAAGDPPSYEQYF.

This sequence joins TRBV5-5 and TRBJ2-7; TRBD2 agrees at 11 bases. Germline V gene sequence: CDR1 SGHKS, CDR2 YYEKEE (reference sequence). This CDR3 is 17 amino acids long. V shed 0 bases, J shed 1 base, and the junction held 6 bases outside the gene matches. In DNA, the CDR3 is TGTGCCAGCAGCTTGGCCCTAGCGGGGGGCAAATCCTACGAGCAGTACTTC. Translating gives CASSLALAGGKSYEQYF.

V and J are TRBV6-6 and TRBJ2-7, with D possibly matching TRBD1 (5 bases). This CDR3 is 14 amino acids long. CDR1 and CDR2 from the germline V gene are MNHNY and SVGAGI (reference sequence). V was shortened by 6 bases and J by 2 bases, with 14 bases between the two germline ends. DNA for the CDR3: TGTGCCAGCAGGCCGGTGACAGAGACCTACGAGCAGTACTTC. It is translated as CASRPVTETYEQYF.

The J gene is TRBJ1-1, the V gene TRBV6-5, with D unresolved. Trimming stripped 7 bases from V and 3 bases from J, with 6 bases between. Germline V CDR1 and CDR2: MNHEY, SVGAGI. This CDR3 has 11 residues. The CDR3 here is CASTVYTEAFF. CDR3 nucleotide sequence: TGTGCCAGCACAGTCTACACTGAAGCTTTCTTT.

This rearrangement joins TRBV2 to TRBJ1-5, with D hard to call. In germline, CDR1 is SNHLY, CDR2 FYNNEI. With 3 bases removed from V and 5 bases from J, the gap between germline ends came to 17 bases. The CDR3 is made up of 16 amino acids. CDR3 sequence reads: CASSDWSGLTHQPQHF. The CDR3 DNA sequence: TGTGCCAGCAGTGATTGGTCAGGCCTCACCCATCAGCCCCAGCATTTT.

V usage is TRBV27 and J usage is TRBJ2-2; TRBD2 agrees at 7 bases. This CDR3 has 16 residues. Trimming at V came to 2 bases and at J to 0 bases, leaving 3 bases not matched to a gene. Germline loops: CDR1 MNHEY, CDR2 SMNVEV (reference sequence). The CDR3 DNA reads as TGTGCCAGCAGTTTAGGGCTAGCGGCGAACACCGGGGAGCTGTTTTTT. Protein: CASSLGLAANTGELFF.